The 29 T cell receptor beta chains presented below share a single source sample, sequenced in a study of T cell responses to AZD1222 COVID-19 vaccine. Clones were sequenced by immunoSEQ multiplex PCR, and TCRdb holds only the in-frame ones, with some missing. In the table there are around 170,000 clones, 80% to 95% of which are singletons. Specimen: peripheral blood, collected 28 days after the second AZD1222 dose. The receptors derive from an adult who received the AZD1222 COVID-19 vaccine.

The rearrangement joins TRBV7-9 to TRBJ1-2; D unresolved. The CDR3 covers 14 residues. Trimming removed 2 bases at V and 0 bases at J, with 7 bases between. The germline gives CDR1 SEHNR, CDR2 FQNEAQ (reference sequence). The CDR3 protein is CASSLWGTNYGYTF. CDR3 sequence (DNA): TGTGCCAGCAGCTTATGGGGAACTAACTATGGCTACACCTTC. Variable domain in full (rest from reference TRBV7-9 and TRBJ1-2): DTGVSQNPRHKITKRGQNVTFRCDPISEHNRLYWYRQTLGQGPEFLTYFQNEAQLEKSRLLSDRFSAERPKGSFSTLEIQRTEQGDSAMYLCASSLWGTNYGYTFGSGTRLTVV.

The chain combines TRBV10-3 with TRBJ1-6, with 7 bases matching TRBD1. J lost 7 bases, V lost 4 bases, and 10 bases had no gene match. Germline assignment: CDR1 ENHRY and CDR2 SYGVKD. The CDR3 runs to 16 residues. The CDR3 DNA follows: TGTGCCATCAGTGGACCCGGGACAGAAAAGAATTCACCCCTCCACTTT. Translating gives CAISGPGTEKNSPLHF.

The V and J genes are TRBV6-5 and TRBJ1-1; 7 bases align to TRBD1. CDR1 and CDR2 (germline): MNHEY, SVGAGI. The V segment lost 6 bases and the J segment 1 base; nucleotides outside the gene matches: 8. The length of the CDR3 is 15 residues. CDR3 DNA: TGTGCCAGCAGCCCAGGGGGGGTCCCGAACACTGAAGCTTTCTTT. Its protein is CASSPGGVPNTEAFF.

The DNA for the CDR3 is TGTGCCAGTAGTATAGGGAGGGGCACTGAAGCTTTCTTT. This sequence encodes CASSIGRGTEAFF. This chain joins TRBV19 and TRBJ1-1; D may be TRBD1 (5 bases). V lost 1 base, J lost 4 bases, and 7 bases lay in between. This CDR3 comprises 13 residues. Germline CDR1 reads LNHDA; CDR2 reads SQIVND (reference sequence).

The chain couples TRBV7-9 to TRBJ2-1; 14 nucleotides agree with TRBD2. CDR1 and CDR2 (germline): SEHNR, FQNEAQ (reference sequence). V dropped 6 bases and J dropped 4; count of bases not matched to a gene: 5. The CDR3 loop spans 16 amino acids. The DNA for the CDR3 is TGTGCCAGCAGTCCAAGGACTAGCGGGGGGTACAATGAGCAGTTCTTC. Translated: CASSPRTSGGYNEQFF.

The genes are TRBV7-3 and TRBJ1-1, with TRBD1 matching over 9 bases. The germline CDR1 and CDR2 sequences are SGHTA and FQGTGA. The CDR3 runs to 16 residues. Trimming took 4 bases from V and 1 from J; bases not matched to a gene: 7. In DNA, the CDR3 is TGTGCCAGCAGCTCCCCGGGGGGACAGGGGAACACTGAAGCTTTCTTT. Protein product: CASSSPGGQGNTEAFF. The full variable domain, rest sourced from reference TRBV7-3 and TRBJ1-1, is GAGVSQTPSNKVTEKGKYVELRCDPISGHTALYWYRQSLGQGPEFLIYFQGTGAADDSGLPNDRFFAVRPEGSVSTLKIQRTERGDSAVYLCASSSPGGQGNTEAFFGQGTRLTVV.

V gene TRBV4-1 combines with J gene TRBJ2-5; 7 bases fit TRBD1. The CDR3 consists of 16 residues. Germline CDR1 is MGHRA and CDR2 is YSYEKL. Trimming cost V 6 bases and J 2 bases; bases outside gene matches: 12. Here the CDR3 DNA reads TGCGCCAGCAGTCCCCAGGCAGGGGGAGAACAAGAGACCCAGTACTTC. It encodes CASSPQAGGEQETQYF.

This sequence joins TRBV15 and TRBJ2-3; TRBD2 aligns across 9 bases. Unmatched junction bases numbered 4, after V lost 3 bases and J lost 0 bases. There are 16 residues in the CDR3. CDR1 is LNHNV, CDR2 YYDKDF, per germline (reference sequence). DNA for the CDR3: TGTGCCACCAGCAGGGGACTAGCTTTTAGCACAGATACGCAGTATTTT. Protein sequence: CATSRGLAFSTDTQYF.

The rearrangement links TRBV6-5 to TRBJ2-3, with no clear D. CDR3 length equals 13 residues. Trimming removed 2 bases from V and 4 bases from J, with 7 bases in between. Germline V gene data show CDR1 as MNHEY and CDR2 as SVGAGI. Written as DNA, the CDR3 is TGTGCCAGCAGTTACGGACGGGCAGATACGCAGTATTTT. Translation: CASSYGRADTQYF.

The chain employs TRBV4-1 and TRBJ2-2; no definite D call. In germline, CDR1 is MGHRA, CDR2 YSYEKL. V lost 6 bases and J 3 bases, leaving 14 bases between the germline ends. There are 15 residues in the CDR3. The CDR3, as DNA: TGCGCCAGCAGGGCAGGAAATATGGACACCGGGGAGCTGTTTTTT. It encodes CASRAGNMDTGELFF.

A note on this clone: The sample has other DNA sequences that encode this CDR3 too. The chain uses TRBV6-5 and TRBJ1-1, with D tentatively TRBD1 (6 bases). This CDR3 has 15 amino acids. V lost 0 bases to trimming and J lost 1 base, with 9 bases between them. CDR1 and CDR2 from the germline V gene are MNHEY and SVGAGI. The CDR3 DNA reads TGTGCCAGCAGTTACTCTGGGACACCGAACACTGAAGCTTTCTTT. Protein: CASSYSGTPNTEAFF.

The chain joins TRBV5-1 to TRBJ2-7; 9 bases match TRBD1. The junction had 6 bases not matched to a gene; V was cut back by 0 bases and J by 2 bases. The germline V gene encodes CDR1 SGHRS and CDR2 YFSETQ. This CDR3 contains 16 residues. CDR3 sequence (DNA): TGCGCCAGCAGCTTGGCCCCGGGACAGGGCGCCTACGAGCAGTACTTC. The encoded protein is CASSLAPGQGAYEQYF.

This clone was found once. This chain links TRBV2 with TRBJ2-7; D might be TRBD2 (7 bases). The CDR3 totals 13 residues. Deletions cut 10 bases from V and 0 bases from J, with 13 bases between. From germline, CDR1 is SNHLY and CDR2 FYNNEI. The CDR3 nucleotides are TGTGCCATCGGGGGGCCTGCCTCCTACGAGCAGTACTTC. Its translation: CAIGGPASYEQYF.

The chain recombines TRBV27 with TRBJ1-2, with TRBD1 identical over 8 bases. CDR1 and CDR2 from the germline V gene are MNHEY and SMNVEV (reference sequence). Trimming at V came to 5 bases and at J to 4 bases, leaving 12 bases not matched to a gene. The CDR3 length is 16 residues. The CDR3: CASSPSGTGVGYGYTF. The CDR3, as DNA: TGTGCCAGCAGTCCCTCCGGGACAGGCGTGGGCTATGGCTACACCTTC.

The chain employs TRBV28 and TRBJ1-1; D gene uncertain. CDR3 size: 15 residues. Trimming cost V 4 bases and J 7 bases, with 19 bases left between them. Germline V gives CDR1 MDHEN, CDR2 SYDVKM. CDR3 residues: CASSSPDWKTSEAFF. The CDR3 region has the DNA TGTGCCAGCAGTTCCCCGGATTGGAAAACCAGTGAAGCTTTCTTT. The complete variable domain, with remaining parts taken from reference TRBV28 and TRBJ1-1, reads DVKVTQSSRYLVKRTGEKVFLECVQDMDHENMFWYRQDPGLGLRLIYFSYDVKMKEKGDIPEGYSVSREKKERFSLILESASTNQTSMYLCASSSPDWKTSEAFFGQGTRLTVV.

The chain is built from TRBV3-1 (or the pseudogene TRBV3-2) and TRBJ2-5, with TRBD2 as a possible D gene (5 bases). Deletions cut 3 bases from V and 1 base from J, with 6 bases between. The germline V gene encodes CDR1 LGHDT and CDR2 YNNKEL (reference sequence). The CDR3 extends over 13 amino acids. The chain's CDR3 is CASSQTTQETQYF. In DNA form, the CDR3 reads TGTGCCAGCAGCCAGACTACCCAAGAGACCCAGTACTTC.

The rearrangement links TRBV19 to TRBJ2-3; TRBD2 matches 9 bases. In germline, CDR1 is LNHDA, CDR2 SQIVND (reference sequence). This CDR3 has 18 residues. J lost 4 bases, V lost 6 bases, and 17 bases had no gene match. The CDR3, as DNA: TGTGCCAGTAGCCCTGTGATAGCGGGAGAATTCGGCTCAGATACGCAGTATTTT. It specifies CASSPVIAGEFGSDTQYF.

The chain recombines TRBV9 with TRBJ1-3, with a possible D match to TRBD1 (5 bases). Germline V gene lookup returns CDR1 SGDLS and CDR2 YYNGEE. The V end was cut by 4 bases, the J end by 4 bases, with 18 bases between. The CDR3 spans 16 residues. The CDR3 region is CASSPDKWGSGNTIYF. DNA for the CDR3: TGTGCCAGCAGCCCGGACAAATGGGGTTCAGGAAACACCATATATTTT.

The CDR3 DNA follows: TGCGCCAGCAGCTCGGGATCGAGCCAAAATGAAAAACTGTTTTTT. Encoded protein: CASSSGSSQNEKLFF. The J gene is TRBJ1-4, the V gene TRBV5-1; unclear D gene. Trimming removed 3 bases from V and 5 bases from J, with 14 bases in between. The CDR3 runs to 15 residues. Germline CDR1 and CDR2: SGHRS and YFSETQ.

The rearrangement uses TRBV7-3 and TRBJ2-1; D possibly matches TRBD1 or TRBD2 (5 bases each). Germline values: CDR1 SGHTA, CDR2 FQGTGA. The CDR3 totals 13 residues. Trimming took 4 bases from V and 10 from J, leaving 14 bases between them. CDR3 region: CASSSHLEGEQFF. In DNA, the CDR3 is TGTGCCAGCAGCTCCCACCTCGAGGGGGAGCAGTTCTTC.

The chain combines TRBV2 with TRBJ1-2; D call uncertain. Trimming shortened V by 8 bases and J by 8 bases, and 18 bases separated the two germline ends. CDR1 and CDR2 from the germline V gene are SNHLY and FYNNEI. The CDR3 covers 13 residues. CDR3: CASRAVQRLGYTF. The CDR3 bases are TGTGCCAGCCGAGCAGTACAACGCCTAGGCTACACCTTC.

This clone was recorded a few times. The CDR3 reads CASSSGDQPQHF. CDR3 nucleotides: TGTGCCAGCAGTTCCGGGGATCAGCCCCAGCATTTT. The J gene is TRBJ1-5, the V gene TRBV28; D call uncertain. The CDR3 totals 12 residues. With 4 bases removed from V and 5 bases from J, the gap between germline ends came to 6 bases. Per germline, CDR1 MDHEN and CDR2 SYDVKM.

This sequence joins TRBV25-1 and TRBJ2-7, with TRBD2 matching 14 bases. The CDR3 totals 15 residues. The germline V gene encodes CDR1 MGHDK and CDR2 SYGVNS. The CDR3 nucleotides read TGTGGCCGGACTAGCGGGAGGAAAAACCCCCACGAGCAGTACTTC. This gives the protein CGRTSGRKNPHEQYF.

The CDR3 sequence is CARRLAGLAGGSSYNEQFF. For the CDR3, the DNA is TGTGCAAGGCGCTTAGCGGGACTAGCGGGGGGGAGCTCCTACAATGAGCAGTTCTTC. The chain employs TRBV12-2 and TRBJ2-1; the DNA was not used to check the table's D call, TRBD2. TRBV12-2 is a pseudogene. This CDR3 region has 19 residues.

The genes are TRBV5-4 and TRBJ1-2; 8 nucleotides line up with TRBD1. This CDR3 is 17 amino acids long. V gave up 4 bases and J gave up 5 bases; unmatched junction bases: 16. CDR1 is SGHNT, CDR2 YYREEE, per germline (reference sequence). CDR3 sequence reads: CASSPRDRNNRVYGYTF. The DNA for the CDR3 is TGTGCCAGCAGCCCCCGGGACAGGAATAATCGGGTATATGGCTACACCTTC.

This clone was observed a few times. V usage is TRBV7-6 and J usage is TRBJ1-6, with 7 bases fitting TRBD1. CDR3 length: 16 residues. Germline-derived CDR1 and CDR2 are SGHVS and FNYEAQ. V lost 4 bases, J lost 5 bases, and 8 bases stayed unmatched. Here the CDR3 reads CASSSEPGQNNSPLHF. DNA for the CDR3: TGTGCCAGCAGCTCAGAACCGGGACAGAATAATTCACCCCTCCACTTT.

The chain couples TRBV29-1 to TRBJ2-2; TRBD2 matches at 9 bases. Trimming at V came to 4 bases and at J to 4 bases, leaving 4 bases not matched to a gene. The CDR3 contains 14 residues. From germline, CDR1 is SQVTM and CDR2 ANQGSEA. In nucleotides, the CDR3 is TGCAGCGTTGTAGCGGGAGAGATCACCGGGGAGCTGTTTTTT. The encoded protein is CSVVAGEITGELFF.

The V and J genes are TRBV15 and TRBJ2-5; 12 bases line up with TRBD2. The germline CDR1 and CDR2 sequences are LNHNV and YYDKDF (reference sequence). V lost 0 bases, J lost 7 bases, and 6 bases stayed unmatched. The CDR3 has 16 residues. In nucleotides, the CDR3 is TGTGCCACCAGCAGAGATATAGGACTAGCGGGGCGGACCCAGTACTTC. Its protein product is CATSRDIGLAGRTQYF.

This sequence joins TRBV18 and TRBJ2-5; D possibly corresponds to TRBD1 (6 bases). Germline values: CDR1 KGHSH, CDR2 LQKENI. This CDR3 spans 13 amino acids. Trimming cost V 3 bases and J 5 bases, with 10 bases left between them. The CDR3 sequence: CASSPARGETQYF. The CDR3 coding sequence is TGTGCCAGCTCACCGGCCAGGGGTGAGACCCAGTACTTC.